The T cell receptor beta chain described here comes from a study of cytomegalovirus exposure and HLA in healthy donors. Study-level results: Roughly uniform sequencing depth across donors was assumed, possibly incorrectly. The study designated over 150 TCR beta chains cytomegalovirus-associated.

As to this clone: The antigen remains unidentified.

The study ran its PCR with 60 Vbeta and 13 Jbeta primers. Libraries were prepared by immunoSEQ multiplex PCR; TCRdb keeps only in-frame clonotypes and omits some of them. The table records some 91,000 clones, 70% to 80% of them present only once. Germline trimming cut 1 base from V and 3 bases from J; bases unmatched to any gene: 7. Germline values: CDR1 SGHDT, CDR2 YYEEEE. The CDR3 sequence is 16 residues long. Sequences were obtained from PBMCs. This clonotype was obtained from a man aged 40-50 years in good health and CMV-seronegative. The rearrangement links TRBV5-6 to TRBJ2-7, with TRBD2 matching 10 bases. The CDR3 DNA is TGTGCCAGCAGCTTGCCACGGACTAGCGGCGACTACGAGCAGTACTTC. This encodes CASSLPRTSGDYEQYF.